This T cell receptor beta chain was profiled in a study of T cells expressing NK-cell markers. Across the study: One of eight sequenced donors was HCMV-seronegative; the other seven were seropositive. Regarding the study as a whole: Clones of NKG2C+ T cells that had expanded were of unclear HCMV specificity. CD8+ T cells in six or seven donors included dominant NKG2C+ clonotypes at 1.0-7.0%. For a handful of donors, these clonotypes were likewise the leading ones in the CD3+CD56-NKG2C+ fraction.

Germline loops: CDR1 DFQATT, CDR2 SNEGSKA (reference sequence). The CDR3 covers 16 residues. With respect to this clonotype: Its cognate antigen is unknown.

TCRdb re-called the 5' RACE reads and gives one entry per CDR3 protein, without DNA. The sample totals 550,000 to 600,000 distinct CDR3 sequences; its top ten clones hold roughly 3.6%. The TCR sequence derives from a man younger than 30 in good health. The material sequenced was blood T cells: a sorted CD56 or NKG2C T cell subset, CD4+ or CD8+ T cells, or bulk PBMC T cells (not recorded which). This chain connects TRBV20-1 to TRBJ1-4; the D call from TCRdb, TRBD1, cannot be confirmed without DNA. CDR3 region: CSATVLTPATNEKLFF.